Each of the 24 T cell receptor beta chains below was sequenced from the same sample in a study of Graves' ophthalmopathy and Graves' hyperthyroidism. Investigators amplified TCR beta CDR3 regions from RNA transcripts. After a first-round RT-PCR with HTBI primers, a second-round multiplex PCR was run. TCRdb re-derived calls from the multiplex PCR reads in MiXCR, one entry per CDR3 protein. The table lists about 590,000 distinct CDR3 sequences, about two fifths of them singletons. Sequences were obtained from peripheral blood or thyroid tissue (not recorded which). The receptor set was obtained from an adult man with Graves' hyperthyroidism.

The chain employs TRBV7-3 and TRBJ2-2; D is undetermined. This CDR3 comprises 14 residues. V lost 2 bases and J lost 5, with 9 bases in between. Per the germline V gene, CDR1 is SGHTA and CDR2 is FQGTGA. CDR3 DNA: TGTGCCAGCAGCTTAGACGGCTTTACCGGGGAGCTGTTTTTT. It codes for CASSLDGFTGELFF.

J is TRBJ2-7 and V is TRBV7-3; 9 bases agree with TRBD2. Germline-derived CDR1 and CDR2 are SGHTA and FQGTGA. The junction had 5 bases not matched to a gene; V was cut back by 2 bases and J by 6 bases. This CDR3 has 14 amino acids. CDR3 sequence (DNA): TGTGCCAGCAGCTTACCATTAGCGGGAGTCGAGCAGTACTTC. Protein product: CASSLPLAGVEQYF. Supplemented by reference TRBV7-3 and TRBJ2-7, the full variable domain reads GAGVSQTPSNKVTEKGKYVELRCDPISGHTALYWYRQSLGQGPEFLIYFQGTGAADDSGLPNDRFFAVRPEGSVSTLKIQRTERGDSAVYLCASSLPLAGVEQYFGPGTRLTVT.

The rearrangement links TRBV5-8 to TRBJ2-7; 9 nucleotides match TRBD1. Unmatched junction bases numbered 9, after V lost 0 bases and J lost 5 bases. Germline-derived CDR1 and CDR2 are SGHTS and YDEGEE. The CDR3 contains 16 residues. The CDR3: CASSLGTGTGKDEQYF. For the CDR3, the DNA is TGTGCCAGCAGCTTGGGGACCGGGACAGGGAAGGACGAGCAGTACTTC.

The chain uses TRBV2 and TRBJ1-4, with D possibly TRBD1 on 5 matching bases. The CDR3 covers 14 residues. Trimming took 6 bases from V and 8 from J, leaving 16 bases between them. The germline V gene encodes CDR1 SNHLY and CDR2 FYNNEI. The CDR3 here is CASSGRWGLEKLFF. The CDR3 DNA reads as TGTGCCAGCAGCGGACGGTGGGGACTAGAAAAACTGTTTTTT.

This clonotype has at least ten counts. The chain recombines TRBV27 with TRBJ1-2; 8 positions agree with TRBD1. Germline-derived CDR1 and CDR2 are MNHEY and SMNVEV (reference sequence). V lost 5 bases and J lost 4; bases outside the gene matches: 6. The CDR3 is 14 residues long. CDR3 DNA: TGTGCCAGCAGTCTCTCGACAGGGGCCTATGGCTACACCTTC. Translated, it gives CASSLSTGAYGYTF.

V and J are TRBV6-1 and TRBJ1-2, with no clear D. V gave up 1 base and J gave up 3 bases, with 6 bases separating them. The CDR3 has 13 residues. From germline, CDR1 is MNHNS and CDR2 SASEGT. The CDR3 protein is CASSEGDYYGYTF. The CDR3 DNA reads TGTGCCAGCAGTGAAGGGGATTACTATGGCTACACCTTC.

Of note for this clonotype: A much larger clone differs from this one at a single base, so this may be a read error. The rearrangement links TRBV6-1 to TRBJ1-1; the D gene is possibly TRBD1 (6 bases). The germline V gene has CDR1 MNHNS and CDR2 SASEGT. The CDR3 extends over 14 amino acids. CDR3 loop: CAGSATLSGVEAFF. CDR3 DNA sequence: TGTGCCGGCAGTGCGACCCTGTCAGGGGTTGAAGCTTTCTTT.

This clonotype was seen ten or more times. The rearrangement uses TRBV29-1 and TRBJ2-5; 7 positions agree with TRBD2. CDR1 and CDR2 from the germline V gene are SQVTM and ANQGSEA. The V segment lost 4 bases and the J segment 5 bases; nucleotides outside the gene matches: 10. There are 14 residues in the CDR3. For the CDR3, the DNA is TGCAGCGTTGCTTATATAATGGGGGGGGAGACCCAGTACTTC. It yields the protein CSVAYIMGGETQYF.

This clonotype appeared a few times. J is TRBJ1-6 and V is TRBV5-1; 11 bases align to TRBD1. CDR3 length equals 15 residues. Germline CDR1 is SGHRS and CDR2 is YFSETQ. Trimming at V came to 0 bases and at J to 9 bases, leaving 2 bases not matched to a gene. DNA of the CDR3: TGCGCCAGCAGCTTGGGGGACAGGGGGTCTTCACCCCTCCACTTT. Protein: CASSLGDRGSSPLHF.

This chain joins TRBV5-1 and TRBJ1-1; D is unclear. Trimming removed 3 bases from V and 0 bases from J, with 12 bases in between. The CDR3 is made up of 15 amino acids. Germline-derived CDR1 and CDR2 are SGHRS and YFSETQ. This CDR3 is CASSWTDDMNTEAFF. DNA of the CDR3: TGCGCCAGCAGCTGGACGGATGACATGAACACTGAAGCTTTCTTT.

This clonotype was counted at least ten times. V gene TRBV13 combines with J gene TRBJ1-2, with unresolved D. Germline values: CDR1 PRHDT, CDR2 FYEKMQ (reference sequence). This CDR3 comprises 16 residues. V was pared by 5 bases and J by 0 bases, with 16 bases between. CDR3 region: CASSPSSGPPNYGYTF. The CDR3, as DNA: TGTGCCAGCAGCCCCAGCTCGGGTCCCCCTAACTATGGCTACACCTTC.

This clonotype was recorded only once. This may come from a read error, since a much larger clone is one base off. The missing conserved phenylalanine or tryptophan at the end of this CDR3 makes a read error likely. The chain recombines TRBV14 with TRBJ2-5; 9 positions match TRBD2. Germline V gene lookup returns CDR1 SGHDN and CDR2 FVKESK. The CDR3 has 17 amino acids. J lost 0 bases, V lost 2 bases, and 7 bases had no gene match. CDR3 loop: CASSQLPSGAYQETQYS. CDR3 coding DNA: TGTGCCAGCAGCCAACTCCCTAGCGGGGCCTACCAAGAGACCCAGTACTCC.

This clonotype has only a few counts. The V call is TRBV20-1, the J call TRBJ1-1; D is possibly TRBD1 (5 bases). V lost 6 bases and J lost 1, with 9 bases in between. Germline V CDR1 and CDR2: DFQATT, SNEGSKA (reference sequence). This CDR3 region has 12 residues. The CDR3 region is CSAKGWNTEAFF. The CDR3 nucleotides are TGCAGTGCAAAGGGGTGGAACACTGAAGCTTTCTTT.

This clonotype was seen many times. The CDR3 spells CASEASGGYEQYF. The CDR3, as DNA: TGTGCCAGCGAGGCTAGCGGGGGGTACGAGCAGTACTTC. The V call is TRBV6-5, the J call TRBJ2-7; 11 bases align to TRBD2. Germline-derived CDR1 and CDR2 are MNHEY and SVGAGI. J gave up 4 bases and V 8 bases, and 4 bases lay outside the gene matches. The CDR3 extends over 13 amino acids.

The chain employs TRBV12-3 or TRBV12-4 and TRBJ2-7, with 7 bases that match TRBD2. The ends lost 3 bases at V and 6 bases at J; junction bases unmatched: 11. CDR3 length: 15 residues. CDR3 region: CASSFGSGGSFEQYF. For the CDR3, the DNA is TGTGCCAGCAGTTTCGGATCGGGGGGTTCTTTCGAGCAGTACTTC.

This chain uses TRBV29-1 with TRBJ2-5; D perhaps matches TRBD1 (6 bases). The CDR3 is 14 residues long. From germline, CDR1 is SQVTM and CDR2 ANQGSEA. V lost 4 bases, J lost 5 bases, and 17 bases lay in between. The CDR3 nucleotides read TGCAGCGTTGGAGGAACAGGGCGTAGGGAGACCCAGTACTTC. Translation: CSVGGTGRRETQYF.

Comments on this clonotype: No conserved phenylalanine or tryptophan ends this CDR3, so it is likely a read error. In DNA, the CDR3 is TGCAGCGTTGAAGTGTCCACCTACGAGCAGTACCTC. This encodes CSVEVSTYEQYL. J is TRBJ2-7 and V is TRBV29-1; D gene ambiguous. The V gene lost 1 base and the J gene lost 2 bases, with 6 bases spanning the gap. Looked up from germline, CDR1 is SQVTM and CDR2 is ANQGSEA. There are 12 residues in the CDR3.

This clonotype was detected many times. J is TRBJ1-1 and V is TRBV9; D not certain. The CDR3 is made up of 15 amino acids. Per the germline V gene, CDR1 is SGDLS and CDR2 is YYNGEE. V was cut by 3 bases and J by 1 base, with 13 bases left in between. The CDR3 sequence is CASSEVTEKNTEAFF. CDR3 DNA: TGTGCCAGCAGCGAAGTAACAGAAAAGAACACTGAAGCTTTCTTT.

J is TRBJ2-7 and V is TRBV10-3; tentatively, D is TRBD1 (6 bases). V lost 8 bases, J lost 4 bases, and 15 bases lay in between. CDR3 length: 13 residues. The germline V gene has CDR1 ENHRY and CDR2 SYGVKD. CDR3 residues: CAIGVNREYEQYF. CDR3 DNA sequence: TGTGCCATCGGGGTAAACAGGGAATACGAGCAGTACTTC.

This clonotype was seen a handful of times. The CDR3 DNA is TGTGCCAGCAGCTTAGTTCCGGATACCTACGAGCAGTACTTC. It is translated as CASSLVPDTYEQYF. The chain carries TRBV13 and TRBJ2-7; no clear D gene. The CDR3 loop spans 14 amino acids. Germline V gives CDR1 PRHDT, CDR2 FYEKMQ (reference sequence). Trimming removed 1 base from V and 2 bases from J, with 9 bases in between. Drawing the rest from reference TRBV13 and TRBJ2-7, the complete variable domain is AAGVIQSPRHLIKEKRETATLKCYPIPRHDTVYWYQQGPGQDPQFLISFYEKMQSDKGSIPDRFSAQQFSDYHSELNMSSLELGDSALYFCASSLVPDTYEQYFGPGTRLTVT.

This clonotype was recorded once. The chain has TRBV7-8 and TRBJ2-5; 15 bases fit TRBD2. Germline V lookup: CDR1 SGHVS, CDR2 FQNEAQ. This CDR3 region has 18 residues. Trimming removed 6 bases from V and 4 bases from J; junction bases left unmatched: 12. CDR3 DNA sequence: TGTGCCAGCAGGCCCGTCGGGACTAGCGGGGGGCAGGGAGAGACCCAGTACTTC. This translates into CASRPVGTSGGQGETQYF.

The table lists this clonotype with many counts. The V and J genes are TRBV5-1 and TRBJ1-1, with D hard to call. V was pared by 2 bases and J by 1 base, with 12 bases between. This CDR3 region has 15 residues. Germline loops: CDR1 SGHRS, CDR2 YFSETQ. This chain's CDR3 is CASSFIAETNTEAFF. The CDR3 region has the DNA TGCGCCAGCAGCTTCATCGCGGAAACGAACACTGAAGCTTTCTTT.

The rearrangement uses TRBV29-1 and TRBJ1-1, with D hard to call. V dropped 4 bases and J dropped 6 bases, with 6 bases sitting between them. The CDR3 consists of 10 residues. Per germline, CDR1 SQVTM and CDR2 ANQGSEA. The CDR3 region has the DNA TGCAGCGTTGCTGGGGCTGAAGCTTTCTTT. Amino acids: CSVAGAEAFF. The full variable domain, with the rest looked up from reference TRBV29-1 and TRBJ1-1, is SAVISQKPSRDICQRGTSLTIQCQVDSQVTMMFWYRQQPGQSLTLIATANQGSEATYESGFVIDKFPISRPNLTFSTLTVSNMSPEDSSIYLCSVAGAEAFFGQGTRLTVV.

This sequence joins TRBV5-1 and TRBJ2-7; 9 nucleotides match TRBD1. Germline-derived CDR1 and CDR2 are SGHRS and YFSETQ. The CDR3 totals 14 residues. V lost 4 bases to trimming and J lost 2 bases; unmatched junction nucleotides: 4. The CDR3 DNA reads TGCGCCAGCAGCGGGGGACAGGGCCCCTACGAGCAGTACTTC. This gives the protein CASSGGQGPYEQYF.